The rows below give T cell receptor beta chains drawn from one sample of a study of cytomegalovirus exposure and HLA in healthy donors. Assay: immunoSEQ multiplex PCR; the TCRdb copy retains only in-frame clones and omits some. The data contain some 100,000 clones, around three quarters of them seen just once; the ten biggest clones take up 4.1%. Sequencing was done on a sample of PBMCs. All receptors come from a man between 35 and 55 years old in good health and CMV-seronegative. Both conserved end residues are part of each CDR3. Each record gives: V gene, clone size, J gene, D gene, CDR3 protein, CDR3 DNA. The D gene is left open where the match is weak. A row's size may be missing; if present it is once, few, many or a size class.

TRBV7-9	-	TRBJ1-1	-	CASSLVALNTEAFF	TGTGCCAGCAGCTTAGTCGCGTTGAACACTGAAGCTTTCTTT
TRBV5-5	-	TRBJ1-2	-	CASSFTGTYGYTF	TGTGCCAGCAGCTTCACAGGAACATATGGCTACACCTTC
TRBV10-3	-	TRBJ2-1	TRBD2	CAISESGSGGPKFF	TGTGCCATCAGTGAGTCAGGGAGCGGGGGGCCGAAGTTCTTC
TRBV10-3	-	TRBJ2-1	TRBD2	CAISERGGADNEQFF	TGTGCCATCAGTGAGCGCGGGGGGGCCGACAATGAGCAGTTCTTC
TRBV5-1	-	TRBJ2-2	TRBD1	CASSWGTGGTGELFF	TGCGCCAGCAGCTGGGGGACAGGGGGAACCGGGGAGCTGTTTTTT
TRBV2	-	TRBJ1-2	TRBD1	CASRTGGGGYTF	TGTGCCAGCAGGACAGGGGGCGGTGGCTACACCTTC
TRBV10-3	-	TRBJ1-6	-	CAISESGGTYNSPLHF	TGTGCCATCAGTGAGTCTGGGGGGACCTATAATTCACCCCTCCACTTT
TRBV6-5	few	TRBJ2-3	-	CASSPLGADTQYF	TGTGCCAGCAGTCCCTTAGGGGCAGATACGCAGTATTTT
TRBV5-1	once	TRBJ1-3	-	CASSLPGGPGNTIYF	TGCGCCAGCAGCTTGCCGGGAGGTCCTGGAAACACCATATATTTT
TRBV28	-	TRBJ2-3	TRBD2	CASSSVGLAGDTQYF	TGTGCCAGCAGTTCCGTAGGACTAGCGGGAGATACGCAGTATTTT
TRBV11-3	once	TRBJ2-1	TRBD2	CASSSERTSGVGYNEQFF	TGTGCCAGCAGCTCCGAACGAACTAGCGGGGTTGGGTACAATGAGCAGTTCTTC
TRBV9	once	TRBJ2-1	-	CASSPSGWNNEQFF	TGTGCCAGCAGCCCAAGCGGGTGGAACAATGAGCAGTTCTTC
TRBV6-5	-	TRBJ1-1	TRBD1	CASSQRTGGTTEAFF	TGTGCCAGCAGCCAAAGGACAGGGGGAACCACTGAAGCTTTCTTT
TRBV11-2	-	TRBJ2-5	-	CASSPTTGPETQYF	TGTGCCAGCAGCCCAACCACAGGGCCTGAGACCCAGTACTTC
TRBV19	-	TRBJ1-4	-	CASSIPTGPRNEKLFF	TGTGCCAGTAGTATCCCGACAGGCCCTCGAAATGAAAAACTGTTTTTT
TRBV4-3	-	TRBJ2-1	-	CASSQDGDSRDEQFF	TGCGCCAGCAGCCAAGATGGGGACTCGAGGGATGAGCAGTTCTTC
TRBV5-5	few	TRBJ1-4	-	CATGSEGELFF	TGTGCCACTGGATCGGAGGGCGAACTGTTTTTT
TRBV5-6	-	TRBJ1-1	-	CASSLGGGAAEAFF	TGTGCCAGCAGCTTGGGAGGGGGGGCTGCTGAAGCTTTCTTT